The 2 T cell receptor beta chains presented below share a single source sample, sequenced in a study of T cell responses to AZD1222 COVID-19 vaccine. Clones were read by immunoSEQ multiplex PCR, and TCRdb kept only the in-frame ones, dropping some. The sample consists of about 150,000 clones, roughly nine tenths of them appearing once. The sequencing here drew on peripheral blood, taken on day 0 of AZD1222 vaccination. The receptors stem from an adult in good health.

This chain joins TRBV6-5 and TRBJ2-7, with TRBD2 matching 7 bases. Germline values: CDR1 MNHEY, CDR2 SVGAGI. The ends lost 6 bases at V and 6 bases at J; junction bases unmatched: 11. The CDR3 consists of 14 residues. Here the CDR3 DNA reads TGTGCCAGCAGGAGAACGGGGGGTCCGGGCGAGCAGTACTTC. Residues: CASRRTGGPGEQYF.

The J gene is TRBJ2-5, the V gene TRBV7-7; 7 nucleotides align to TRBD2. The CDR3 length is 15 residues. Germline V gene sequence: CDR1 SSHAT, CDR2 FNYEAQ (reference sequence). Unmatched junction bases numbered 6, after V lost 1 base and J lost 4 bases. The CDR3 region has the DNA TGTGCCAGCAGCTTAGTTGGCGGGGGTGGAGAGACCCAGTACTTC. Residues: CASSLVGGGGETQYF.